The rows below give T cell receptor beta chains drawn from one sample of a study of T-cell reconstitution after alpha-beta-depleted transplantation in children. TCRdb called the PCR reads again in MiXCR, with one record for every CDR3 protein. Of around 300,000 distinct CDR3 sequences in the sample, around 25% were seen once. The source was PBMCs, mostly from graft donor cells, collected 180 days after TCRalphabeta/CD19-depleted stem cell transplant. Receptor source: a male patient aged 5 to 17 who had a stem cell transplant for acute lymphoblastic leukemia, so the T cells may come from the graft donor. CDR3s include the opening cysteine and the closing phenylalanine or tryptophan. D genes are given only for firm matches. Some rows have no size entry. The others give once, few or many, or a class for an expanded clone.

d_gene	j_gene	v_gene	abundance	CDR3nt	CDR3aa
TRBD1	TRBJ1-2	TRBV29-1	-	TGCAGCGTCGGACGGACAGGGGCCCCGTATGGCTACACCTTC	CSVGRTGAPYGYTF
-	TRBJ2-3	TRBV20-1	few	TGCAGTGCTAGAGATGCGGGGCTTTCCACAGATACGCAGTATTTT	CSARDAGLSTDTQYF
-	TRBJ2-1	TRBV12-3/TRBV12-4	-	TGTGCCAACAGCTTTCCTGGGGTCGGCAATGAGCAGTTCTTC	CANSFPGVGNEQFF
-	TRBJ2-3	TRBV7-8	-	TGTGCCAGCATCAAACGGGGGCCGGGAGCGGATACGCAGTATTTT	CASIKRGPGADTQYF
TRBD1	TRBJ2-7	TRBV5-1	many	TGCGCCAGCAGCTTGGGGGGCTCGACGGGACAGAACCTTTACGAGCAGTACTTC	CASSLGGSTGQNLYEQYF
TRBD1	TRBJ1-5	TRBV12-3/TRBV12-4	once	TGTGCCAGCAGTTCCCGACAGGGGGGAGGACCCCAGCATTTT	CASSSRQGGGPQHF
-	TRBJ2-5	TRBV30	-	TGTGCCTGGAGCAAAGGCAGAGGAGAGACCCAGTACTTC	CAWSKGRGETQYF
-	TRBJ1-1	TRBV5-1	-	TGCGCCAGCAGCCAGACCGGGAGGAACACTGAAGCTTTCTTT	CASSQTGRNTEAFF
-	TRBJ2-5	TRBV20-1	-	TGCAGTGCTAGAGTCGCGCTTCGGGAGACCCAGTACTTC	CSARVALRETQYF
TRBD1	TRBJ2-5	TRBV18	few	TGTGCCAGCTCACCTCAGAAACAGGGGGCATACCAATACTTC	CASSPQKQGAYQYF
TRBD1	TRBJ1-1	TRBV5-1	-	TGCGCCAGCAGCTTGACCAGGGGGCTTACTGAAGCTTTCTTT	CASSLTRGLTEAFF
-	TRBJ2-5	TRBV20-1	-	TGCAGTGCAAGGCTTTTTCAAGAGACCCAGTACTTC	CSARLFQETQYF
-	TRBJ2-7	TRBV19	-	TGTGCCAGTAGTAGGACCCAGAGCTCCTACGAGCAGTACTTC	CASSRTQSSYEQYF
-	TRBJ2-3	TRBV7-9	few	TGTGCCAGCAGCTTAGGGATCGGGGGTCTAGCTACAGATACGCAGTATTTT	CASSLGIGGLATDTQYF
-	TRBJ2-3	TRBV5-6	-	TGTGCCAGCAGGGCCTCTAAGTGGGGCTCAGATACGCAGTATTTT	CASRASKWGSDTQYF
-	TRBJ2-3	TRBV11-2	few	TGTGCCAGCAGCTTAGACTCGGACGGATCGCCCTCAATCTTACACGATACGCAGTATTTT	CASSLDSDGSPSILHDTQYF
-	TRBJ2-3	TRBV10-3	few	TGTGCCATCAGTGAGTCCTGGCAAGCTAGCACAGATACGCAGTATTTT	CAISESWQASTDTQYF
-	TRBJ2-1	TRBV6-5	few	TGTGCCAGCAGTCAATCCGGACATGAGCAGTTCTTC	CASSQSGHEQFF
-	TRBJ2-3	TRBV14	-	TGTGCCAGCAGCCATTCCGAACAGATTATGTCCAGTACGCAGTATTTT	CASSHSEQIMSSTQYF
-	TRBJ2-5	TRBV5-1	-	TGCGCCAGCAGCTTCCTGGGGCAGGGGAGGCCCGTGGGGACCCAGTACTTC	CASSFLGQGRPVGTQYF
-	TRBJ1-2	TRBV28	-	TGTGCCAGCAGTTTGGTGGGGGGCTCCTATGGCTACACCTTC	CASSLVGGSYGYTF
-	TRBJ2-3	TRBV6-5	-	TGTGCCAGCAGTTACTCGTGGCAGCTTTACACAGATACGCAGTATTTT	CASSYSWQLYTDTQYF
-	TRBJ2-3	TRBV4-2	-	TGTGCCAGCAGCCAAGATTTTTTGGGAGACACAGATACGCAGTATTTT	CASSQDFLGDTDTQYF
-	TRBJ2-3	TRBV20-1	many	TGCAGTGCTAGAGGGTCCGGGCCTCACACAGATACGCAGTATTTT	CSARGSGPHTDTQYF
TRBD2	TRBJ2-1	TRBV7-9	-	TGTGCCAGCAGCCAAGCGGGAGGGTCCTACAATGAGCAGTTCTTC	CASSQAGGSYNEQFF
-	TRBJ2-2	TRBV29-1	few	TGCAGCGTTGCTTTCGCAGGGGTCACCGGGGAGCTGTTTTTT	CSVAFAGVTGELFF
TRBD1	TRBJ2-3	TRBV29-1	few	TGCAGCGTTGGACAGGGCAGGGCAGATACGCAGTATTTT	CSVGQGRADTQYF
TRBD1	TRBJ1-5	TRBV6-6	few	TGTGCCAGCAGTGGGACAGGGAGTCAGCCCCAGCATTTT	CASSGTGSQPQHF
TRBD1	TRBJ1-1	TRBV10-2	many	TGCGCCAGCAGTGGGGGACAGGCGAACACTGAAGCTTTCTTT	CASSGGQANTEAFF
-	TRBJ1-1	TRBV18	-	TGTGCCAGTGTTGCTGGGACAATCGTCAACCAAGCTTTCTTT	CASVAGTIVNQAFF
TRBD2	TRBJ2-1	TRBV19	few	TGTGCCAGTAGAGAAGCGGGAGGGCGGAATGAGCAGTTCTTC	CASREAGGRNEQFF
TRBD1	TRBJ1-6	TRBV5-1	few	TGCGCCAGCAGCCGACAGGGACTGAGTTCACCCCTCCACTTT	CASSRQGLSSPLHF
-	TRBJ1-2	TRBV2	-	TGTGCCAGGGGCCTTATCCCCTATGGCTACACCTTC	CARGLIPYGYTF
TRBD1	TRBJ1-4	TRBV7-8	-	TGTGCCAGCACCCTTCGGCGACAGGGGGTTTCAGAAAAACTGTTTTTT	CASTLRRQGVSEKLFF
-	TRBJ1-5	TRBV11-2	few	TGTGCCAGCAGCTTACGACCGAATAGCAATCAGCCCCAGCATTTT	CASSLRPNSNQPQHF
TRBD2	TRBJ2-3	TRBV7-3	-	TGTGCCAGCAGCCCGGCCCCACTGGGCGGGAGATCGAGCACAGATACGCAGTATTTT	CASSPAPLGGRSSTDTQYF
-	TRBJ1-2	TRBV5-6	many	TGTGCCAGCAGCTTAGGCGGGACGGCCTATGGCTACACCTTC	CASSLGGTAYGYTF
-	TRBJ2-2	TRBV9	few	TGTGCCAGCAGCGAGCGATACACCGGGGAGCTGTTTTTT	CASSERYTGELFF
TRBD2	TRBJ2-1	TRBV19	few	TGTGCCAGTAGTTTGTCTAGCGGAGTATACAATGAGCAGTTCTTC	CASSLSSGVYNEQFF
-	TRBJ2-3	TRBV7-6	-	TGTGCCAGCAGCTTAGGGAAAGGGGTAGAAATCACAGATACGCAGTATTTT	CASSLGKGVEITDTQYF
TRBD2	TRBJ2-3	TRBV7-9	few	TGTGCCAGCAGCAAATTAGCGGGAGGGAGCACAGATACGCAGTATTTT	CASSKLAGGSTDTQYF
TRBD1	TRBJ2-5	TRBV15	-	TGTGCCACCAGCCGTTTAGGAACAGGGGGTCGGCAAGAGACCCAGTACTTC	CATSRLGTGGRQETQYF
-	TRBJ1-2	TRBV7-2	many	TGTGCCAGCAGCCCAGACTATGGCTACACCTTC	CASSPDYGYTF
TRBD1	TRBJ2-1	TRBV24-1	-	TGTGCCACCAGTGAACGACAGGGGCTCCGGTTCTTC	CATSERQGLRFF
TRBD2	TRBJ2-1	TRBV25-1	-	TGTGCCAGCAGTTCAATAACTAGCGGGAGGGACAATGAGCAGTTCTTC	CASSSITSGRDNEQFF
-	TRBJ2-5	TRBV5-1	few	TGCGCCAGCAGCTTGGTACATGGCCAACAAGAGACCCAGTACTTC	CASSLVHGQQETQYF
TRBD2	TRBJ2-7	TRBV27	-	TGTGCCAGCAGTTTACGGACTAGCGCCTCCTACGAGCAGTACTTC	CASSLRTSASYEQYF
-	TRBJ2-3	TRBV9	few	TGTGCCAGCAGCCCCCTTGGGCGGGGCCCAGATACGCAGTATTTT	CASSPLGRGPDTQYF
TRBD2	TRBJ2-1	TRBV12-3/TRBV12-4	few	TGTGCCAGCAGGAGCGGCGGGAGGGCCGGGGGTGAGCAGTTCTTC	CASRSGGRAGGEQFF
-	TRBJ2-1	TRBV7-3	few	TGTGCCAGCAGCTTAGTCGGCCAGAATGAGCAGTTCTTC	CASSLVGQNEQFF
-	TRBJ2-3	TRBV30	-	TGTGCCTGGAGTGTGGTACGGCTCGGCACAGATACGCAGTATTTT	CAWSVVRLGTDTQYF
TRBD2	TRBJ2-7	TRBV6-5	many	TGTGCCAGCAGTTCCCCGACTAGCGGGAGGGTTTACGAGCAGTACTTC	CASSSPTSGRVYEQYF
-	TRBJ2-7	TRBV9	-	TGTGCCAGCAGCGTCCGGGGGTTTTCTACCGCGAAGAGCTCCTACGAGCAGTACTTC	CASSVRGFSTAKSSYEQYF
-	TRBJ1-1	TRBV6-1	-	TGTGCCAGCAGTCGGTATCAGGGCACTGAAGCTTTCTTT	CASSRYQGTEAFF
TRBD2	TRBJ2-3	TRBV12-3/TRBV12-4	few	TGTGCCAGCATCCCAAAGCGGGAGGGGCAGATAGAGGATACGCAGTATTTT	CASIPKREGQIEDTQYF
TRBD1	TRBJ2-4	TRBV11-1	few	TGTGCCAGCAGCTCCGGACAGGGGGCCTTTAGAGGGGCCAAAAACATTCAGTACTTC	CASSSGQGAFRGAKNIQYF
-	TRBJ1-1	TRBV7-3	few	TGTGCCAGCAGCTTAATTCGGAGTATGGGGGGGCACACTGAAGCTTTCTTT	CASSLIRSMGGHTEAFF